A single sample is the source of the 3 T cell receptor beta chains below, sequenced in a study of cytomegalovirus exposure and HLA in healthy donors. PCR was performed using 60 Vbeta and 13 Jbeta primers. Libraries were prepared by immunoSEQ multiplex PCR; TCRdb keeps only in-frame clonotypes and omits some of them. The sample is made up of just over 200,000 clones, and the top ten hold 0.95% to 1.3% of it. Sequencing was done on a sample of PBMCs. The receptors shown here come from a girl aged 2 to 9 in good health and CMV-seropositive.

V gene TRBV19 combines with J gene TRBJ1-4; no clear D gene. V lost 2 bases, J lost 2 bases, and 6 bases lay in between. Germline V gene sequence: CDR1 LNHDA, CDR2 SQIVND (reference sequence). The CDR3 sequence is 14 residues long. CDR3 region: CASSISGTNEKLFF. The CDR3 DNA reads TGTGCCAGTAGTATATCGGGGACTAATGAAAAACTGTTTTTT.

This chain connects TRBV27 to TRBJ2-5, with 11 bases that match TRBD2. V gave up 5 bases and J gave up 0 bases; unmatched junction bases: 5. Germline CDR1 and CDR2: MNHEY and SMNVEV (reference sequence). This CDR3 spans 16 amino acids. The CDR3 nucleotides are TGTGCCAGCAGTCCCCAGACTAGCGGGAACCAAGAGACCCAGTACTTC. Amino acids: CASSPQTSGNQETQYF.

V usage is TRBV13 and J usage is TRBJ2-2; 7 bases are shared with TRBD2. V was pared by 5 bases and J by 7 bases, with 4 bases of the junction left unmatched. The CDR3 consists of 13 residues. Germline values: CDR1 PRHDT, CDR2 FYEKMQ (reference sequence). CDR3 residues: CASSLAVFGELFF. The CDR3 DNA reads as TGTGCCAGCAGCCTAGCGGTTTTCGGGGAGCTGTTTTTT.